This TCR beta chain appears in the sequencing data of a study of cytomegalovirus exposure and HLA in healthy donors listed by TCRdb under 2017. With respect to the entire study: An earlier analysis of more than 550 of the donors reported 276 Gb of sequence data and 95 million to 120 million unique TCR beta sequences obtained from 150 million to 200 million T cells. Around 300 gigabases of sequencing data and 70 million to 85 million unique TCR sequences were included in an early release covering around 650 HLA-typed donors. The genetic ancestry cluster associated with self-reported Caucasian donors included 81% of the 398 genotyped donors. The study aimed to test whether cataloging public T cell receptors could reveal signatures of past pathogen exposure. The study used immunosequencing to profile the T cell repertoires of approximately 650 subjects and linked those repertoires to cytomegalovirus serostatus. Besides the first cohort of 500 to 700 subjects, a separate validation cohort made up of over 95 different subjects was used. To predict cytomegalovirus infection status, the study combined high-throughput TCR immunosequencing, statistical association of individual TCRs with disease status, and machine learning. A later analysis re-analyzed previously published TCR beta repertoires from several hundred donors and added high-resolution HLA genotyping to study TCR occurrence patterns. Rather than drawing on any new phenotypic data, the later analysis identified candidate immune exposures from TCR beta sequences and the way those sequences occurred across donors. An earlier analysis of several hundred of the donors applied high-throughput TCR beta sequencing to assess whether each TCR beta V gene segment acted as functional or pseudogenic. Donor age, sex, ethnicity and CMV serostatus were compiled alongside the repertoire data. Genome-wide SNP genotypes for about three fifths of the roughly 670 donors were used in a later genetic analysis, which treated that subset as a discovery cohort. All discovery cohort repertoires had been generated on a single sequencing platform. Both class I and class II loci were covered by HLA typing, at four-digit resolution. Typing coverage differed by locus: A, B, C, DRB1 and DQB1 were typed in roughly 629-630 donors, DQA1 in about 510, DPA1 in 600 to 610, and DPB1 in just under 490. Roughly five DR-DQ haplotypes were handled as single units for association and clustering because linkage in the cohort was strong. Across some 400 genotyped donors of the cohort, an average of approximately 220,000 unique TCR beta nucleotide sequences per donor were sequenced, and about a sixth of those sequences were non-productive. Broad study findings and their caveats: The sequencing pipeline was judged likely to have produced a cluster of highly shared sequence variants as a technical artifact. Immune exposure information for the cohort was limited to CMV serostatus. A later analysis reported that several top co-occurrence clusters appeared linked to parvovirus B19, influenza, CMV and Epstein-Barr virus. A later analysis found that most CMV-associated TCR beta chains appeared HLA-restricted, with HLA associations seemingly driven largely by CMV exposure. The classifier was reported to diagnose cytomegalovirus status with high specificity and sensitivity in both the original and validation cohorts. Only TCR beta chains were sequenced in this cohort, and the absence of alpha or paired-chain data limited detectable features. The 87-base-pair reads could not distinguish some IMGT-functional V segments, including TRBV6-2 and TRBV6-3, so those segments were excluded. Assigning TCR associations to individual alleles was difficult when HLA alleles, especially DR and DQ, strongly co-occurred. A total of about 180 TCR beta chains were listed by the study as associated with cytomegalovirus. At a false discovery rate of 0.05, a later analysis linked around 15,000 TCR beta sequences to specific HLA alleles. Linkage disequilibrium might explain the correlated functional status among segregating V segments, but an unknown experimental factor could not be excluded. Because HLA typing was missing for some donors at each locus, association tests included only the typed subset. According to a later analysis, TCR association rates differed among HLA loci, with DRB1 alleles showing the most associated TCRs and HLA-C alleles showing the fewest. A few of the identified cytomegalovirus-associated TCR beta chains were confirmed in vitro to be specific for cytomegalovirus antigens. A later analysis found that HLA-associated TCR beta chains were more clonally expanded and had lower generation probabilities than equally common non-associated chains. A later genetic analysis associated a missense DCLRE1C variant with V-gene and J-gene trimming of TCR beta chains, and an independent cohort replicated the association. A further reported finding was that TCR beta sequences accurately predicted the HLA-A and HLA-B alleles for most subjects in the first cohort. According to the authors, the approach could potentially be generalized to other disease states and immunological phenotypes. Broadly in line with IMGT annotations, most TCR beta V segments showed up in productive rearrangements about 90% or about 30% of the time in an earlier analysis of 587 of the donors. Presence/absence analyses assumed roughly uniform sequencing depth across donors, an assumption that may not hold. In a later genetic analysis, fewer N-insertions in productive TCRs were reported among donors in an Asian-associated ancestry cluster than the roughly 710-donor mean. Because counts were too low, seventeen rarely observed V segments, including chromosome 9 orphons, were left out of the earlier analysis of some 600 of the donors. Most TCR sequences were seen in very few donors, while some public TCRs were found in many individuals.

V loses 2 bases, J loses 5 bases, and the germline ends lie 15 bases apart. The CDR3 spans 15 residues, from the cysteine through the phenylalanine. Here the CDR3 DNA is all that survives: 45 bases in frame from base 1. CDR1 SGHAT and CDR2 FQNNGV were looked up in the germline V gene. Note on this clone: The antigen it recognizes is unknown. It has no much larger one-base neighbor in the sample; base qualities were not kept.

The cohort consisted of 600 or so healthy bone marrow donors. At the time of sampling, every cohort member was nominally healthy, though immune exposures that went unrecorded were likely present. The donor was CMV seronegative and was included in the group of a few hundred seronegative cohort members. Each donor provided a peripheral blood sample, and peripheral blood mononuclear cells were used for TCR beta sequencing. Genomic DNA extraction from the blood cell samples was performed with the Qiagen DNeasy Blood Extraction Kit. Library method: the immunoSEQ multiplex PCR assay. For the multiplex PCR, a mixture combining 60 forward primers for TCR Vbeta segments and 13 reverse primers for TCR Jbeta segments was used. The CDR3 region of rearranged TCR beta genes was amplified from genomic DNA by a multiplex PCR assay. The amplified TCR beta libraries were sequenced on the Illumina HiSeq System as 87-base-pair reads. For the original study's pipeline: A later analysis tallied 75 million to 85 million unique TCR beta chains across the 666 repertoires, and some 10 million of those chains were shared by two or more donors. A nearest-neighbor algorithm error-corrected the raw reads and collapsed the reads into unique sequences, merging closely related sequences to remove PCR and sequencing errors. Alignment of CDR3 sequences to IMGT reference sequences was used to assign V, D and J gene segments. Each retained sequence needed at least a six-nucleotide match to both a V gene segment and a J gene segment. A rearrangement counted as productive if the CDR3 had no stop codons and remained in frame with V and J, and every other rearrangement counted as non-productive. CDR3 was defined by IMGT convention, running from the second conserved V-encoded cysteine to the conserved J-encoded phenylalanine. The earlier analysis of about 560 of the donors excluded any sequence lacking an unambiguous match to a single V gene segment. An earlier analysis of approximately 590 of the donors classified V segments as functional when productive rearrangements were above 56.7% and as segregating when the standard deviation between donors was above 5%. To diagnose cytomegalovirus status from the catalog of TCR beta chain sequences, a statistical classification framework was built. In a later analysis, V and J genes were assigned by comparing TCR nucleotide sequences against IMGT/GENE-DB human TR gene sequences. In a later analysis, CDR3 sequences and most-parsimonious VDJ recombination scenarios were assigned using the TCRdist pipeline. In a later analysis, each TCR beta chain was defined by its CDR3 amino acid sequence together with its V-gene family, and reads without a unique V-gene family were excluded. As a way to deal with suspected cross-contamination and a sequencing artifact, a later analysis dropped approximately 570 nucleotide sequences that were highly shared and had low generation probability. A later analysis calculated a clonal expansion index for each public chain from normalized within-repertoire ranks of inferred template counts. Generation probabilities in a later analysis came from a VDJ recombination model fitted to out-of-frame rearrangements, and those results were checked against IGoR. In a later analysis, hypergeometric tests were used to score TCR-TCR, TCR-HLA and TCR-CMV co-occurrence, with a repertoire-size bias correction applied to TCR pairs. False discovery rates were estimated in a later analysis by permuting HLA or CMV assignments 20 times. In a later analysis, co-occurring TCRs were grouped with DBSCAN, and TCRdist sequence similarity was added when clustering was performed within HLA-allele-positive subsets. Co-occurrence clustering excluded repertoires with fewer than 30,000 or more than 120,000 public chains, plus five with anomalous nucleotide sharing. In TCRdb, the immuneACCESS table is reduced to in-frame sequences with V and J assigned. These tables do not hold every clone; where another copy was compared, an unresolved V gene accounts for under half, and the others remain unexplained. The V and J calls and clone size come from that table; D and trimming were worked out from the DNA. The sample has around 140,000 clones on record, about four fifths of them singletons. The top ten clones comprise roughly 0.99% of the sample.

The chain is made from TRBV11-2 and TRBJ2-5, and TRBD2 may be the D gene, going by 6 matching bases. Input material: PBMCs. The sequence derives from a male donor in good health and CMV-seronegative. CDR3 protein: CASSLRGGAGETQYF. The DNA is as follows: TGTGCCAGCAGCTTACGGGGCGGGGCGGGGGAGACCCAGTACTTC. Reference TRBV11-2 and TRBJ2-5 proteins supply the regions before and after the CDR3; the full variable domain is: EAGVAQSPRYKIIEKRQSVAFWCNPISGHATLYWYQQILGQGPKLLIQFQNNGVVDDSQLPKDRFSAERLKGVDSTLKIQPAKLEDSAVYLCASSLRGGAGETQYFGPGTRLLVL.